Below, 22 T cell receptor beta chains from the same sample are listed, as sequenced in a study of cytomegalovirus exposure and HLA in healthy donors. The PCR was carried out with 60 Vbeta primers and 13 Jbeta primers. The repertoire was sequenced with immunoSEQ multiplex PCR; TCRdb's copy has only in-frame clones and lacks some. The sample has tens of thousands of clones. The specimen was PBMCs. These receptors originate from a girl aged 5 to 17 in good health and CMV-seropositive.

The genes are TRBV7-2 and TRBJ2-6, with D possibly being TRBD1 (5 bases). V was clipped by 5 bases and J by 4 bases, with 15 bases between them. Germline assignment: CDR1 SGHTA and CDR2 FQGNSA. The CDR3 contains 16 residues. CDR3 loop: CASSPGPSYGANVLTF. As DNA, the CDR3 is TGTGCCAGCAGCCCAGGGCCTTCTTACGGGGCCAACGTCCTGACTTTC.

The chain recombines TRBV13 with TRBJ1-1, with D possibly being TRBD1 (5 bases). V shed 8 bases and J shed 1 base, with 17 bases lying between them. CDR1 and CDR2 (germline): PRHDT, FYEKMQ (reference sequence). The CDR3 sequence is 15 residues long. CDR3 amino acids: CASRESGGANTEAFF. In DNA, the CDR3 is TGTGCCAGCCGAGAGTCGGGAGGGGCGAACACTGAAGCTTTCTTT. The full variable domain, completed using reference TRBV13 and TRBJ1-1, is AAGVIQSPRHLIKEKRETATLKCYPIPRHDTVYWYQQGPGQDPQFLISFYEKMQSDKGSIPDRFSAQQFSDYHSELNMSSLELGDSALYFCASRESGGANTEAFFGQGTRLTVV.

The chain couples TRBV4-3 to TRBJ1-1; 8 nucleotides agree with TRBD1. Germline V lookup: CDR1 LGHNA, CDR2 YSLEER. J was trimmed by 1 base and V by 3 bases; bases with no gene match: 7. The CDR3 length is 16 residues. In DNA form, the CDR3 reads TGCGCCAGCAGCCAGGAAACAGGGGGGACGAACACTGAAGCTTTCTTT. It encodes CASSQETGGTNTEAFF.

The chain couples TRBV28 to TRBJ1-6, with D possibly being TRBD1 (5 bases). The CDR3 covers 14 residues. Germline CDR1 and CDR2: MDHEN and SYDVKM. Trimming stripped 4 bases from V and 9 bases from J, with 13 bases between. The CDR3 nucleotides read TGTGCCAGCAGTTCAGGGTCTTCTGTTTCACCCCTCCACTTT. The encoded protein is CASSSGSSVSPLHF. Full variable domain (remainder filled in from reference TRBV28 and TRBJ1-6): DVKVTQSSRYLVKRTGEKVFLECVQDMDHENMFWYRQDPGLGLRLIYFSYDVKMKEKGDIPEGYSVSREKKERFSLILESASTNQTSMYLCASSSGSSVSPLHFGNGTRLTVT.

Points on this clone: A junction end diverges from the germline sequence, so it may reflect a read error. This chain uses TRBV7-7 with TRBJ2-1; weak D call: TRBD2 (6 bases). There are 13 residues in the CDR3. Germline V gene lookup returns CDR1 SSHAT and CDR2 FNYEAQ (reference sequence). CDR3 sequence (DNA): TGTGCCAGCGCCTTGGGCCCTTGGGAGGTACTGATCTTC. Residues: CASALGPWEVLIF.

The chain carries TRBV30 and TRBJ2-1; TRBD2 matches at 8 bases. J was trimmed by 3 bases and V by 3 bases; bases with no gene match: 4. Germline V gene data show CDR1 as GTSNPN and CDR2 as SVGIG (reference sequence). The CDR3 has 14 amino acids. The CDR3 DNA is TGTGCCTGGAGAAAAGCGGGGGACTACAATGAGCAGTTCTTC. Translation gives CAWRKAGDYNEQFF.

The chain carries TRBV9 and TRBJ2-3; D gene uncertain. This CDR3 comprises 16 residues. Trimming left V 0 bases short and J 1 base short, with 12 bases between. Germline V gene sequence: CDR1 SGDLS, CDR2 YYNGEE. This CDR3 reads CASSVETGWGTDTQYF. The CDR3 DNA is TGTGCCAGCAGCGTAGAGACGGGTTGGGGCACAGATACGCAGTATTTT.

In the case of this clone: A junction end diverges from the germline sequence, so it may reflect a read error. Different DNA sequences within this sample yield the same CDR3. The chain is built from TRBV9 and TRBJ1-2; 8 nucleotides agree with TRBD1. From germline, CDR1 is SGDLS and CDR2 YYNGEE. The CDR3 loop spans 12 amino acids. CDR3 region: CASSVAGGGYTF. CDR3 sequence (DNA): TGTGCCAGTAGCGTAGCAGGGGGCGGCTACACCTTC.

The chain couples TRBV28 to TRBJ1-5; 10 nucleotides match TRBD1. Germline CDR1 MDHEN, CDR2 SYDVKM. This CDR3 has 16 amino acids. Trimming cost V 0 bases and J 7 bases; bases outside gene matches: 6. The CDR3 bases are TGTGCCAGCAGTTTATGGCCGAGGGACAGGGGCCAGCCCCAGCATTTT. It is translated as CASSLWPRDRGQPQHF.

This rearrangement joins TRBV5-1 to TRBJ2-7; weak D call: TRBD2 (5 bases). The germline gives CDR1 SGHRS, CDR2 YFSETQ. The CDR3 is 14 amino acids. Trimming pared 1 base from V and 7 bases from J, leaving 15 bases between. The CDR3 here is CASSLYRGGGEQYF. CDR3 bases: TGCGCCAGCAGCTTGTATCGCGGAGGCGGGGAGCAGTACTTC.

The V gene is TRBV28, the J gene TRBJ1-1; D remains unclear. The germline gives CDR1 MDHEN, CDR2 SYDVKM. Trimming took 2 bases from V and 6 from J, leaving 10 bases between them. This CDR3 contains 13 residues. In DNA, the CDR3 is TGTGCCAGCAGTTTAGTGGGGAGGCCTGAAGCTTTCTTT. The encoded protein is CASSLVGRPEAFF.

V and J are TRBV28 and TRBJ1-5; 8 positions match TRBD1. The J segment lost 7 bases and the V segment lost 3 bases, leaving 8 bases of the junction unmatched. The CDR3 is 15 amino acids. Germline values: CDR1 MDHEN, CDR2 SYDVKM. The CDR3 DNA is TGTGCCAGCAGTTTCCTGGACAGGGATAACCAGCCCCAGCATTTT. This translates into CASSFLDRDNQPQHF.

The chain joins TRBV28 to TRBJ1-4; D is ambiguous. The CDR3 length is 15 residues. Germline values: CDR1 MDHEN, CDR2 SYDVKM. Trimming took 5 bases from V and 6 from J, leaving 16 bases between them. The CDR3 spells CASSTARVEYEKLFF. The DNA for the CDR3 is TGTGCCAGCAGTACCGCGCGGGTGGAATATGAAAAACTGTTTTTT.

Here the CDR3 DNA reads TGTGCCAGCAGTGAAGGAGTTACAGATACGCAGTATTTT. Residues: CASSEGVTDTQYF. The V call is TRBV25-1, the J call TRBJ2-3; D call uncertain. Trimming removed 2 bases at V and 3 bases at J, with 6 bases between. CDR3 length: 13 residues. The germline V gene encodes CDR1 MGHDK and CDR2 SYGVNS.

The chain combines TRBV6-1 with TRBJ1-3; TRBD1 might be the D (6 bases). The CDR3 contains 16 residues. The germline V gene has CDR1 MNHNS and CDR2 SASEGT. V was shortened by 2 bases and J by 6 bases, with 17 bases between the two germline ends. The CDR3 reads CASSEPRERGKNTIYF. As DNA, the CDR3 is TGTGCCAGCAGTGAACCCCGGGAAAGGGGGAAAAACACCATATATTTT.

The chain joins TRBV5-1 to TRBJ1-2, with TRBD1 matching 10 bases. Per germline, CDR1 SGHRS and CDR2 YFSETQ. The V and J ends lost 0 bases and 4 bases, in that order; junction bases with no gene match: 3. The CDR3 sequence is 15 residues long. The chain's CDR3 is CASSLDGDRGYGYTF. The CDR3 DNA sequence: TGCGCCAGCAGCTTGGATGGGGACAGGGGCTATGGCTACACCTTC.

This sequence joins TRBV19 and TRBJ2-7; 9 bases line up with TRBD2. Germline V lookup: CDR1 LNHDA, CDR2 SQIVND (reference sequence). The CDR3 runs 20 residues. V was pared by 7 bases and J by 4 bases, with 26 bases of the junction left unmatched. The CDR3 loop is CASTFTRPERASGELYEQYF. CDR3 coding DNA: TGTGCCAGTACTTTTACGAGACCCGAGAGGGCTAGCGGGGAGTTGTACGAGCAGTACTTC.

The chain carries TRBV7-9 and TRBJ1-1; 9 bases are a match to TRBD1. The CDR3 spans 15 residues. Trimming cost V 4 bases and J 1 base; bases outside gene matches: 4. The germline CDR1 and CDR2 sequences are SEHNR and FQNEAQ (reference sequence). This chain's CDR3 is CASSYRTGENTEAFF. The CDR3 region has the DNA TGTGCCAGCAGCTATCGGACAGGGGAGAACACTGAAGCTTTCTTT.

The chain carries TRBV4-3 and TRBJ1-1; TRBD1 agrees at 8 bases. Unmatched junction bases numbered 3, after V lost 3 bases and J lost 0 bases. Germline CDR1 reads LGHNA; CDR2 reads YSLEER. The CDR3 length is 15 residues. The CDR3 coding sequence is TGCGCCAGCAGCCAGGACAGGGTGCTGAACACTGAAGCTTTCTTT. Translating it yields CASSQDRVLNTEAFF.

The V gene is TRBV25-1, the J gene TRBJ1-1; possible D gene TRBD1, 6 bases. This CDR3 region has 13 residues. Trimming pared 6 bases from V and 6 bases from J, leaving 14 bases between. Germline V CDR1 and CDR2: MGHDK, SYGVNS. CDR3 amino acids: CASSLPGAPEAFF. The CDR3 DNA sequence: TGTGCCAGCAGCTTGCCAGGGGCCCCTGAAGCTTTCTTT.

The chain employs TRBV5-1 and TRBJ2-7, with D possibly TRBD1 on 5 matching bases. CDR1 is SGHRS, CDR2 YFSETQ, per germline. CDR3 length: 17 amino acids. The V gene lost 1 base and the J gene lost 4 bases, with 21 bases spanning the gap. The DNA of the CDR3 is TGCGCCAGCAGCTTGTACCTTGACAGAACCAAGGGTTACGAGCAGTACTTC. It yields the protein CASSLYLDRTKGYEQYF.

The rearrangement links TRBV30 to TRBJ2-3, with TRBD2 as a possible D gene (7 bases). The V end lost 2 bases, the J end lost 2 bases, and 11 bases lay between the germline ends. CDR3 length: 14 residues. Per the germline V gene, CDR1 is GTSNPN and CDR2 is SVGIG (reference sequence). CDR3 sequence (DNA): TGTGCCTGGAGTTCGGGGGGCCTCACAGATACGCAGTATTTT. Translation gives CAWSSGGLTDTQYF.